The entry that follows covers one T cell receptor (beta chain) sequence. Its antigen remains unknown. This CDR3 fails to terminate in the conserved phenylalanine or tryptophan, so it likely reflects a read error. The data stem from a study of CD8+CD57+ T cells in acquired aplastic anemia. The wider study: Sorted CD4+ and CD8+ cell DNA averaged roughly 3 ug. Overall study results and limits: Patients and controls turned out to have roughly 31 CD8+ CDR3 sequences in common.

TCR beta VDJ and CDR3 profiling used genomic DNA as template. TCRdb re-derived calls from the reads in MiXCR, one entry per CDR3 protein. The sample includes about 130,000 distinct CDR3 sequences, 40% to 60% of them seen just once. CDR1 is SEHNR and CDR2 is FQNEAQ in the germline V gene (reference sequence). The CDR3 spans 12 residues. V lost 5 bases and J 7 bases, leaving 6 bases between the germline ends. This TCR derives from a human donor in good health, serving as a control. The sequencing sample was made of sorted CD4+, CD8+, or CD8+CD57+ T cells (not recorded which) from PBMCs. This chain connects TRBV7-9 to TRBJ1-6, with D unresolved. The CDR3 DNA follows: TGTGCCAGCAGCGTAGGGAATTCACCCCTCCACCTT. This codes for CASSVGNSPLHL.